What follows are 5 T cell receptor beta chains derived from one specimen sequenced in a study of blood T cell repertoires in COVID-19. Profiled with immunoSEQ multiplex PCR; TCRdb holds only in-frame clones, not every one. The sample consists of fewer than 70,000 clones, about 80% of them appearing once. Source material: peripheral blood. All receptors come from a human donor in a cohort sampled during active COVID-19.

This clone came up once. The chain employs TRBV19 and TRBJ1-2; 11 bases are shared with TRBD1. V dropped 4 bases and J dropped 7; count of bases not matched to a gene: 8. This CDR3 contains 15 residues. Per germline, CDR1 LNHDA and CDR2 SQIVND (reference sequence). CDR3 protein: CASSRTGGVIFGYTF. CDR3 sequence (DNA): TGTGCCAGTAGTAGGACAGGGGGCGTTATATTTGGCTACACCTTC.

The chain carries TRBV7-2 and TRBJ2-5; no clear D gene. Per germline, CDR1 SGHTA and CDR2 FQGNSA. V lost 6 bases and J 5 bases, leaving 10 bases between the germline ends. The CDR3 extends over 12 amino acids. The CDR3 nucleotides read TGTGCCAGCAGTCTTTTCCGGGAGACCCAGTACTTC. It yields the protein CASSLFRETQYF.

The DNA for the CDR3 is TGTGCCAGCAGCCCAACGCACCAGGGCACCCACGAGCAGTACTTC. Residues: CASSPTHQGTHEQYF. The chain employs TRBV28 and TRBJ2-7, with D possibly being TRBD1 (5 bases). V lost 6 bases to trimming and J lost 5 bases, with 20 bases between them. Germline V gene sequence: CDR1 MDHEN, CDR2 SYDVKM. The CDR3 contains 15 residues.

DNA of the CDR3: TGTGCCAGCAGCCTAATAAACACTGAAGCTTTCTTT. It encodes CASSLINTEAFF. The chain joins TRBV5-4 to TRBJ1-1; D ambiguous. The V and J ends lost 4 bases and 2 bases respectively, with 6 bases between them. CDR1 and CDR2 from the germline V gene are SGHNT and YYREEE (reference sequence). This CDR3 is 12 amino acids long.

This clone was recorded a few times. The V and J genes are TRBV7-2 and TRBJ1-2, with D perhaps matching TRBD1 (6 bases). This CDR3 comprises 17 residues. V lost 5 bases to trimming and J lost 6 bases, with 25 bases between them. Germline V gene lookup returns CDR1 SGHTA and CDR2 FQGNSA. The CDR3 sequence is CASSLFLGSEAGDGYTF. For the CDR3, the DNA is TGTGCCAGCAGCCTTTTCTTAGGAAGTGAAGCAGGGGATGGCTACACCTTC.